This T cell receptor (beta chain) was captured in a study of lymphopenia after photon versus proton radiotherapy. Findings of the study overall: In patients who died, overall survival fell as post-nadir TCR diversity dropped more. Photon-treated patients lost naive T cells and TCR diversity; proton-treated stayed stable. Better survival with proton therapy was suggested as possible, not demonstrated.

As concerns this clone: Its antigen is as yet unknown.

Clones were read by immunoSEQ multiplex PCR, and TCRdb kept only the in-frame ones, dropping some. The sample consists of around 64,000 clones, 85% to 95% of them appearing once. The receptor's source is a woman aged 40 to 50 with cholangiocarcinoma. The sequences come from peripheral blood, collected from a patient treated with photon-based radiotherapy.

The CDR3 loop reads CASSSEGYGEQFF. In nucleotides, the CDR3 is TGTGCCAGCAGCTCTGAGGGGTACGGTGAGCAGTTCTTC. The chain is built from TRBV5-4 and TRBJ2-1, with D perhaps TRBD1 or TRBD2 (5 bases each). The germline gives CDR1 SGHNT, CDR2 YYREEE (reference sequence). V gave up 3 bases and J gave up 9 bases, with 13 bases separating them. The CDR3 has 13 residues.